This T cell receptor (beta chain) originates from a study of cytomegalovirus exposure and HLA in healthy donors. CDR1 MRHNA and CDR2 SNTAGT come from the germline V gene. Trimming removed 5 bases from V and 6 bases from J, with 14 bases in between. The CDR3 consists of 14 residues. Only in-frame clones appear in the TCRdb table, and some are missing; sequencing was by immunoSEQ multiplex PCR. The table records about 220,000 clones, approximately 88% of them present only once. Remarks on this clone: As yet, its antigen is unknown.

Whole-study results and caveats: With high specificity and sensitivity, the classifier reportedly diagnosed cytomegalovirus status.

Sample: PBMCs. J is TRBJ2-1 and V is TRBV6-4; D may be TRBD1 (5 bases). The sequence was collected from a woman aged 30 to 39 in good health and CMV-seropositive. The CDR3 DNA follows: TGTGCCAGCAGTCGGTCGGCGCAGGGCAATGAGCAGTTCTTC. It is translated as CASSRSAQGNEQFF.